This TCR beta chain was captured in a study of CD8+ T cells in alopecia areata. Study-level information: Treated patients were dosed with oral tofacitinib, taking 5 to 10 mg twice daily.

Regarding the study as a whole: Under tofacitinib, numerous expanded lesional clonotypes remained detectable in scalp and blood. In lesional scalp, particularly from alopecia totalis/universalis, clonality was higher than in normal scalp.

CDR3 length: 14 amino acids. Unmatched junction bases numbered 4, after V lost 5 bases and J lost 2 bases. Germline CDR1 and CDR2: SGHTA and FQGNSA. A remark on this clone: Antigen unknown. The sample contains more than one DNA sequence encoding this CDR3.

Sample treatment: oral pan-JAK inhibitor, 5-10 mg twice daily. Samples from alopecia areata patients were lesional scalp punch biopsies and peripheral blood. RNA was extracted and reverse transcribed into cDNA as the sequencing template. TCRdb keeps only in-frame clones here, not all; method: immunoSEQ multiplex PCR. The table records over 150,000 clones, 55% to 70% of them present only once. Sequences were derived from CD4+ T cells sorted from blood, sampled at week 4, from a patient treated with tofacitinib. The sequence derives from a human donor with alopecia areata. The genes are TRBV7-2 and TRBJ2-7; TRBD1 matches 9 bases. DNA of the CDR3: TGTGCCAGCAGCCTTCGACAGGGGGCCTACGAGCAGTACTTC. Amino acids: CASSLRQGAYEQYF.